This T cell receptor beta chain was observed in a study of coeliac disease. Study findings and constraints: Lamina propria and intraepithelial cell fractions may contain each other's cells.

Sequencing used immunoSEQ multiplex PCR; TCRdb keeps in-frame clones, though not all of them. Of a few thousand clones listed, around 74% are singletons. Germline V gene sequence: CDR1 MNHNS, CDR2 SASEGT. This CDR3 is built from 14 residues. V dropped 4 bases and J dropped 5; count of bases not matched to a gene: 6. To note about this clone: The antigen is undetermined.

The V gene is TRBV6-1, the J gene TRBJ2-3, with TRBD2 matching over 7 bases. Source material: lamina propria lymphocytes from the gut. The receptor comes from a woman younger than 30 with active celiac disease. The CDR3: CASSAPGRGDTQYF. In DNA form, the CDR3 reads TGTGCCAGCAGTGCGCCGGGGAGGGGAGATACGCAGTATTTT.